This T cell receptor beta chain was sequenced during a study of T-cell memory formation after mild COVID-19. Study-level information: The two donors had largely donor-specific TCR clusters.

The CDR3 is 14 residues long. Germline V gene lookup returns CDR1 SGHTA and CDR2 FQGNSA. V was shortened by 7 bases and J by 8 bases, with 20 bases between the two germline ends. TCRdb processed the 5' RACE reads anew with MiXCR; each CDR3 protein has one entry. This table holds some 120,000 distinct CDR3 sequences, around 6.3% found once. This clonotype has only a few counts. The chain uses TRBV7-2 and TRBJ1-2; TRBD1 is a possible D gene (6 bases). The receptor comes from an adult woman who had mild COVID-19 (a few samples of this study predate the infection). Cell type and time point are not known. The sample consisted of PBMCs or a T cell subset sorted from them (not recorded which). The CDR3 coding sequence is TGTGCCAGCATCTTCGCCCGGGGGGCCGGGGGCTACACCTTC. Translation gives CASIFARGAGGYTF.